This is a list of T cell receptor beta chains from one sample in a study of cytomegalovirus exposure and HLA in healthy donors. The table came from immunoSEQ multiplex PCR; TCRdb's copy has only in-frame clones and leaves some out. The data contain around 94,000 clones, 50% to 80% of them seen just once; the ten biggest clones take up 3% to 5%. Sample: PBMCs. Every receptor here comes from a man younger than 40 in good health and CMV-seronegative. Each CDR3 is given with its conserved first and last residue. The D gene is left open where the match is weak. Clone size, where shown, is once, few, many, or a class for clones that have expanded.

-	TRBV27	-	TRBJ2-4	CASSLGIGQSGLKRYIQYF	TGTGCCAGCAGTTTAGGTATCGGGCAGAGCGGTCTAAAAAGGTACATTCAGTACTTC
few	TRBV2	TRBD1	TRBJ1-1	CASVRQGFSNTEAFF	TGTGCCAGCGTTAGACAGGGGTTTTCGAACACTGAAGCTTTCTTT
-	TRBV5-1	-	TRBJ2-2	CASRPDRYAGELFF	TGCGCCAGCAGACCCGACAGGTACGCCGGGGAGCTGTTTTTT
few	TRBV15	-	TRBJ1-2	CATSPRMGRYGYTF	TGTGCCACCAGCCCACGAATGGGGCGCTATGGCTACACCTTC
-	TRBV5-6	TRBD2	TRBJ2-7	CASSFQTVGTSGSYEQYF	TGTGCCAGCAGCTTCCAGACAGTAGGGACTAGCGGTTCCTACGAGCAGTACTTC
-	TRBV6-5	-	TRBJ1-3	CASKVQGFSGNTIYF	TGTGCCAGTAAAGTCCAGGGGTTCTCTGGAAACACCATATATTTT
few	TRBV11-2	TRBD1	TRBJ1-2	CASSSLPGTGAGGYTF	TGTGCCAGCAGCTCTCTCCCCGGGACAGGGGCAGGTGGCTACACCTTC
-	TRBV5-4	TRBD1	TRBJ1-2	CASSPGQVRRYGYTF	TGTGCCAGCAGCCCAGGACAGGTTAGACGATATGGCTACACCTTC
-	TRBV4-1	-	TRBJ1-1	CASSQTGGGTEAFF	TGCGCCAGCAGCCAGACAGGAGGCGGCACTGAAGCTTTCTTT
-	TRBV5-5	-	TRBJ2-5	CASSLVRRETQYF	TGTGCCAGCAGCTTGGTCCGGCGGGAGACCCAGTACTTC
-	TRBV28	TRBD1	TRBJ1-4	CASTAGGSEKLFF	TGTGCCAGCACGGCAGGGGGTTCTGAAAAACTGTTTTTT
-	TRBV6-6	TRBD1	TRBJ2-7	CASSYRGREQYF	TGTGCCAGCAGTTACAGGGGGCGGGAGCAGTACTTC
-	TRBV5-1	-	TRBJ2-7	CASSATSREQYF	TGCGCCAGCAGCGCGACTAGTCGCGAGCAGTACTTC
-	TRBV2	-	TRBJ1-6	CASKGTVDSPLHF	TGTGCCAGCAAAGGCACAGTTGATTCACCCCTCCACTTT
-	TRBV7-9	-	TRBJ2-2	CASRDRHTGELFF	TGTGCCAGCAGAGACAGACACACCGGGGAGCTGTTTTTT
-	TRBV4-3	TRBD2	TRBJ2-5	CASSQDRGGPPPQETQYF	TGCGCCAGCAGCCAAGATCGGGGGGGGCCCCCCCCTCAAGAGACCCAGTACTTC
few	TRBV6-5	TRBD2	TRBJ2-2	CASSLTSGNTGELFF	TGTGCCAGCAGCCTGACTAGCGGGAACACCGGGGAGCTGTTTTTT
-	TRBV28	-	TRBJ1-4	CASSSPRDPLYATNEKLFF	TGTGCCAGCAGCTCCCCCCGAGACCCACTATATGCAACTAATGAAAAACTGTTTTTT
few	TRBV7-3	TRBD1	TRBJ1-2	CASRTGTGIYTF	TGTGCCAGCAGAACCGGGACAGGAATCTACACCTTC
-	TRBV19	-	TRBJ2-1	CASSTVGSGNGQFF	TGTGCCAGTAGTACGGTGGGCAGCGGTAATGGGCAGTTCTTC
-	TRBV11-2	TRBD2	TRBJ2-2	CASSLLAGYGELFF	TGTGCCAGCAGCTTACTAGCGGGGTACGGGGAGCTGTTTTTT
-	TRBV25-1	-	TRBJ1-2	CASSDFPGQIYGYTF	TGTGCCAGCAGTGATTTTCCAGGACAGATCTATGGCTACACCTTC
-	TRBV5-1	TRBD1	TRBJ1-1	CASSWDRWNTEAFF	TGCGCCAGCAGCTGGGACAGGTGGAACACTGAAGCTTTCTTT
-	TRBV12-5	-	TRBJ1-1	CASGLGDTEAFF	TGTGCTAGTGGTTTAGGGGATACAGAAGCTTTCTTT
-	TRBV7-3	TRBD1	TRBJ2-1	CASSQTGLHEQFF	TGTGCCAGCAGCCAGACAGGGCTGCATGAGCAGTTCTTC
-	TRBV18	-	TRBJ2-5	CASSPPASQETQYF	TGTGCCAGCTCACCACCCGCCAGCCAAGAGACCCAGTACTTC
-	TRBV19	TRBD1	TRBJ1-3	CASRDRRNSGNTIYF	TGTGCCAGTCGGGACAGGCGGAACTCTGGAAACACCATATATTTT
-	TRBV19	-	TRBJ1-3	CASTKKSSLDSGNTIYF	TGTGCCAGTACCAAAAAAAGCTCCCTCGACTCTGGAAACACCATATATTTT